This is a list of T cell receptor beta chains from one sample in a study of T cells in Graves' hyperthyroidism and ophthalmopathy. A single record per CDR3 protein comes from TCRdb applying MiXCR to the multiplex PCR reads. The profile shows 550,000 to 800,000 distinct CDR3 sequences, about 18% of them singletons. The sample comprised blood. These receptors came from a man aged 45-65 years with Graves' hyperthyroidism. CDR3s include the opening cysteine and the closing phenylalanine or tryptophan. The D gene is left open where the match is weak. Part of the rows lack a size; the others show once, few, many or a class for expanded clones.

v_gene,abundance,j_gene,d_gene,CDR3aa,CDR3nt
TRBV7-8,few,TRBJ2-1,TRBD2,CASSLGTSRNNEQFF,TGTGCCAGCAGCCTCGGGACTAGTCGGAACAATGAGCAGTTCTTC
TRBV28,many,TRBJ1-5,-,CASSLGGVFNQPQHF,TGTGCCAGCAGTTTAGGAGGGGTATTCAATCAGCCCCAGCATTTT
TRBV5-6,-,TRBJ2-5,TRBD2,CASSLGLANQETQYF,TGTGCCAGCAGCTTGGGACTAGCGAACCAAGAGACCCAGTACTTC
TRBV7-8,few,TRBJ1-5,TRBD1,CASSLSGQGAVFQPQHF,TGTGCCAGCAGCTTATCGGGACAGGGGGCCGTTTTTCAGCCCCAGCATTTT
TRBV5-1,many,TRBJ1-1,-,CASSHNRVDDTEAFF,TGCGCCAGCAGCCATAACAGGGTAGATGACACTGAAGCTTTCTTT
TRBV7-9,-,TRBJ1-5,-,CASSPQTVNQPQHF,TGTGCCAGCAGCCCGCAGACAGTCAATCAGCCCCAGCATTTT
TRBV15,few,TRBJ1-6,-,CATSRGDGSPEGEPLHF,TGTGCCACCAGCAGGGGCGACGGCTCTCCGGAGGGTGAGCCCCTCCACTTT
TRBV2,few,TRBJ2-7,-,CASSENVYEQYF,TGTGCCAGCAGTGAAAACGTCTACGAGCAGTACTTC
TRBV28,few,TRBJ2-7,-,CASSLPTISYEQYF,TGTGCCAGCAGTTTACCCACTATTTCCTACGAGCAGTACTTC
TRBV7-9,few,TRBJ2-2,-,CASIIGFFANTGELFF,TGTGCCAGCATTATAGGGTTCTTCGCGAACACCGGGGAGCTGTTTTTT
TRBV11-3,-,TRBJ2-7,-,CANSDPGNHLYEQYF,TGTGCCAACAGTGACCCCGGGAACCATCTCTACGAGCAGTACTTC
TRBV19,many,TRBJ1-1,TRBD1,CASSPPDRATEAFF,TGTGCCAGCAGTCCCCCGGACAGGGCCACTGAAGCTTTCTTT
TRBV9,-,TRBJ2-7,TRBD2,CASSVGAGETYEQYF,TGTGCCAGCAGCGTAGGTGCGGGAGAGACCTACGAGCAGTACTTC
TRBV7-9,-,TRBJ1-3,-,CASWGIGQLSGNTIYF,TGTGCCAGCTGGGGGATAGGACAGCTCTCTGGAAACACCATATATTTT
TRBV28,many,TRBJ2-2,-,CASSLGGHATGELFF,TGTGCCAGCAGTTTAGGAGGGCATGCCACCGGGGAGCTGTTTTTT
TRBV12-3/TRBV12-4,many,TRBJ2-7,-,CASTPTGRNGEQYF,TGTGCCAGCACCCCGACAGGGAGGAACGGCGAGCAGTACTTC
TRBV20-1,many,TRBJ1-2,-,CSASLATSSHYGYTF,TGCAGTGCTAGTCTGGCCACCAGTAGCCACTATGGCTACACCTTC
TRBV7-3,-,TRBJ2-1,-,CASSLTYSTASSYNEQFF,TGTGCCAGCAGCTTAACCTACTCAACCGCTAGCTCCTACAATGAGCAGTTCTTC
TRBV6-2/TRBV6-3,many,TRBJ2-2,TRBD2,CASSYPPPGLARTGELFF,TGTGCCAGCAGTTATCCCCCGCCGGGACTAGCGCGGACCGGGGAGCTGTTTTTT
TRBV28,-,TRBJ2-3,TRBD1,CASSAGGPRVDTQYF,TGTGCCAGCAGTGCAGGGGGCCCTAGGGTAGATACGCAGTATTTT
TRBV2,many,TRBJ2-1,TRBD1,CASSGEPGQVDNEQFF,TGTGCCAGCAGTGGGGAACCGGGACAGGTAGACAATGAGCAGTTCTTC
TRBV24-1,many,TRBJ1-1,-,CATSDAKRGGYTEAFF,TGTGCCACCAGTGATGCGAAAAGGGGGGGGTATACTGAAGCTTTCTTT
TRBV5-1,-,TRBJ1-2,-,CASSLALVNYGYTF,TGCGCCAGCAGCTTGGCACTGGTCAACTATGGCTACACCTTC
TRBV28,many,TRBJ2-7,TRBD1,CASSHSGQGALEQYF,TGTGCCAGCAGTCACTCGGGACAGGGGGCTCTCGAGCAGTACTTC
TRBV11-2,many,TRBJ1-1,-,CASSTIQGVGTEAFF,TGTGCCAGCAGCACAATACAGGGAGTAGGCACTGAAGCTTTCTTT
TRBV9,few,TRBJ2-7,TRBD1,CASSTRDRAFPYEQYF,TGTGCCAGCAGCACCCGTGACAGGGCTTTCCCCTACGAGCAGTACTTC
TRBV12-3/TRBV12-4,-,TRBJ2-1,-,CASSPRGAIEQFF,TGTGCCAGCAGTCCGAGGGGGGCCATTGAGCAGTTCTTC
TRBV2,many,TRBJ1-5,TRBD1,CASTRDRASNQPQHF,TGTGCCAGCACCAGGGACAGGGCTAGCAATCAGCCCCAGCATTTT
TRBV28,few,TRBJ2-7,TRBD1,CASSSLALQGTRGEQYF,TGTGCCAGCAGTTCCCTGGCCTTACAGGGGACGCGAGGCGAGCAGTACTTC
TRBV19,-,TRBJ2-2,-,CASSMYPWGLTGELFF,TGTGCCAGTAGTATGTACCCGTGGGGTCTGACCGGGGAGCTGTTTTTT
TRBV12-3/TRBV12-4,many,TRBJ1-5,-,CARRAAGSANQPQHF,TGTGCCAGGAGGGCTGCAGGGAGTGCCAATCAGCCCCAGCATTTT